This TCR beta chain was observed in a study of T cell responses to AZD1222 COVID-19 vaccine. Notes on this clone: The antigen remains undetermined.

The CDR3 length is 19 residues. The J segment lost 0 bases and the V segment lost 4 bases, leaving 12 bases of the junction unmatched. The germline CDR1 and CDR2 sequences are SGHDN and FVKESK. Points from the study as a whole: Spike-specific TCR breadth and depth both grew after two AZD1222 doses. With dominance at 160-218 and 743-854, vaccine-associated CD4 TCRs spanned spike. The donor group comprised mostly white British people and more females; the analysis possibly underestimated clonal diversity. Targeting of unmutated variant regions was reportedly seen in nearly half of spike-specific TCRs.

Repertoires were generated with immunoSEQ multiplex PCR, while TCRdb's copy carries only in-frame clones and drops some. The sample has some 170,000 clones; 85% to 90% are singletons. The material sequenced was peripheral blood, taken on day 0 of AZD1222 vaccination. The rearrangement uses TRBV14 and TRBJ2-3; TRBD2 agrees at 11 bases. The receptor comes from an adult in good health. DNA for the CDR3: TGTGCCAGCAGCCGAAGGTCCTGGACTAGCGGGTTTAGCACAGATACGCAGTATTTT. Protein product: CASSRRSWTSGFSTDTQYF. The full variable domain, completed using reference TRBV14 and TRBJ2-3, is EAGVTQFPSHSVIEKGQTVTLRCDPISGHDNLYWYRRVMGKEIKFLLHFVKESKQDESGMPNNRFLAERTGGTYSTLKVQPAELEDSGVYFCASSRRSWTSGFSTDTQYFGPGTRLTVL.